Detailed here is one T cell receptor (beta chain). Its antigen remains unknown. The sample belongs to a study of circulating CD8 cells and anti-PD-1 response in melanoma. Study information: Of about 13 patients, seven got anti-PD-1 first and six had prior therapy.

Each library started from 15 ng of total RNA using the QIAseq Immune Repertoire TCR panel. Using its own MiXCR run on the reads, TCRdb lists one record per CDR3 protein. Among hundreds of distinct CDR3 sequences listed, almost 8% were seen once. Regarding the study as a whole: Published repertoire comparisons used only baseline and M1 samples from a small cohort with few responders. Subset repertoires were largely private at M1, with under 7.5% shared.

Trimming cost V 4 bases and J 4 bases, with 11 bases left between them. CDR3 length: 14 residues. Germline CDR1 and CDR2: MDHEN and SYDVKM. Four subsets defined by PD-1 and/or TIGIT were sorted from live CD3+CD8+TCRalphabeta+ cells. This TCR derives from a human donor with melanoma. The sample was CD8+ T cells from PBMCs, taken at baseline or after one month of anti-PD-1 therapy (not recorded which). The V and J genes are TRBV28 and TRBJ2-1; D may be TRBD2 (5 bases). The CDR3 DNA is TGTGCCAGCAGTTGGGGTAGCGATTACAATGAGCAGTTCTTC. It encodes CASSWGSDYNEQFF.